These 5 T cell receptor beta chains came from one sample sequenced in a study of T cells in Graves' hyperthyroidism and ophthalmopathy. Authors of the study amplified TCR beta CDR3 regions from RNA transcripts. HTBI primers were used for first-round RT-PCR of the TCR CDR3. Using its own MiXCR run on the multiplex PCR reads, TCRdb lists one record per CDR3 protein. This table has 330,000 or so distinct CDR3 sequences, about 19% appearing once. Sample: blood. The source is a man aged 45-65 years with Graves' ophthalmopathy.

This clonotype has just a few counts. This rearrangement joins TRBV3-1 to TRBJ2-2, with TRBD2 matching over 8 bases. The CDR3 length is 15 residues. Germline trimming cut 4 bases from V and 0 bases from J; bases unmatched to any gene: 1. The germline CDR1 and CDR2 sequences are LGHDT and YNNKEL (reference sequence). CDR3 amino acids: CASSRLASNTGELFF. DNA for the CDR3: TGTGCCAGCAGCCGACTAGCGTCGAACACCGGGGAGCTGTTTTTT.

This clonotype turned up a few times. The rearrangement links TRBV6-1 to TRBJ2-5, with D uncertain. Trimming removed 6 bases from V and 5 bases from J, with 16 bases in between. This CDR3 comprises 14 residues. CDR1 is MNHNS and CDR2 is SASEGT in the germline V gene. The DNA of the CDR3 is TGTGCCAGCAGCCGCGTCCGCCATGATGAGACCCAGTACTTC. It encodes CASSRVRHDETQYF.

This chain uses TRBV30 with TRBJ1-3; TRBD1 aligns across 9 bases. J gave up 0 bases and V 5 bases, and 5 bases lay outside the gene matches. Germline CDR1 GTSNPN, CDR2 SVGIG (reference sequence). The CDR3 runs to 15 residues. The CDR3 protein is CAWDGQGRSGNTIYF. The CDR3 DNA sequence: TGTGCCTGGGACGGACAGGGGCGCTCTGGAAACACCATATATTTT.

This clonotype was seen at least ten times. The CDR3 DNA reads as TGTGCCAGCAGCCGGTCAGCGGGAGTGTCTACAGATACGCAGTATTTT. Protein: CASSRSAGVSTDTQYF. The gene calls are TRBV3-1 and TRBJ2-3; TRBD2 matches 8 bases. The J segment lost 3 bases and the V segment lost 4 bases, leaving 9 bases of the junction unmatched. Germline loops: CDR1 LGHDT, CDR2 YNNKEL (reference sequence). This CDR3 spans 16 amino acids.

The chain uses TRBV20-1 and TRBJ2-5; TRBD2 matches at 11 bases. The CDR3 runs 16 residues. CDR1 is DFQATT, CDR2 SNEGSKA, per germline (reference sequence). With 6 bases clipped from V and 7 bases from J, the junction kept 16 bases outside the gene matches. This CDR3 reads CSAARTGSGRAGTQYF. Written as DNA, the CDR3 is TGCAGTGCCGCACGTACGGGTAGCGGGAGGGCCGGGACCCAGTACTTC.